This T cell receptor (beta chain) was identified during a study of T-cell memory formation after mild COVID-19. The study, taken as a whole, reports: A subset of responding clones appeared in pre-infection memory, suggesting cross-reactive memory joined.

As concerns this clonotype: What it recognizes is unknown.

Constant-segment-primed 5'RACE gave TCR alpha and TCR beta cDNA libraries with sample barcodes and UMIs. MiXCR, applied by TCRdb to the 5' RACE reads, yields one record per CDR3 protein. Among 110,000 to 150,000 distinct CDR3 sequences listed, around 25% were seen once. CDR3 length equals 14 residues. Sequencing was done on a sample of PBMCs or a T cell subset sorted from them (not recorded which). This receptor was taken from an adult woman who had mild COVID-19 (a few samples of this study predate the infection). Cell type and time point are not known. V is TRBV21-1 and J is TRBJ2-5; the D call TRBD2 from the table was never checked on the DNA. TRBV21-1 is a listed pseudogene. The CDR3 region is CASSERGGEETQYF. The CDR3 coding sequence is TGTGCCAGCAGCGAGAGAGGAGGGGAAGAGACCCAGTACTTC.